This T cell receptor beta chain was obtained from a study of CD8 T cells in Susac syndrome. CDR1 is SGHDT and CDR2 is YYEEEE in the germline V gene. CDR3 length equals 13 residues. V was trimmed by 3 bases and J by 9 bases, leaving 16 bases between them. RNA, at about 0.45 to 1 ug, was reverse transcribed with random hexamers. TCRdb ran MiXCR on the immunoSEQ multiplex PCR reads and lists one entry per CDR3 protein. This sample has a few hundred thousand distinct CDR3 sequences, with approximately 90% found just once. V and J are TRBV5-6 and TRBJ2-7; D possibly corresponds to TRBD1 (5 bases). The sample taken for sequencing was CD4+ T cells from PBMCs. The TCR was taken from a human donor with multiple sclerosis. Here the CDR3 reads CASSSRRTTGQYF. DNA of the CDR3: TGTGCCAGCAGCTCCCGACGGACCACAGGGCAGTACTTC.